This T cell receptor beta chain was retrieved from a study of CD8 T cells in ankylosing spondylitis. This CDR3 comprises 12 residues. Deletions cut 5 bases from V and 7 bases from J, with 11 bases between. Germline CDR1 SEHNR, CDR2 FQNEAQ (reference sequence). General study results and limits: Both synovial fluid and blood in reactive arthritis had previously been reported to carry some motif variants. A TCR beta motif of seven or eight highly homologous variants appeared characteristic of ankylosing spondylitis blood.

It was by quantitative 5'-RACE with molecular barcodes that TCR beta libraries were made. TCRdb redid the calling of the 5' RACE reads with MiXCR, one entry per CDR3 protein. The table has around 100,000 distinct CDR3 sequences, about 8.3% seen once; the top ten hold approximately 30%. A remark on this clonotype: Its specificity is unknown.

Sequencing input: blood, either unsorted or a sorted T cell fraction (not recorded which). The genes are TRBV7-9 and TRBJ2-5, with D uncertain. The receptor was isolated from a male donor with ankylosing spondylitis. Written as DNA, the CDR3 is TGTGCCAGCAGCCCCCCATCAGGGACCCAGTACTTC. Its protein product is CASSPPSGTQYF.